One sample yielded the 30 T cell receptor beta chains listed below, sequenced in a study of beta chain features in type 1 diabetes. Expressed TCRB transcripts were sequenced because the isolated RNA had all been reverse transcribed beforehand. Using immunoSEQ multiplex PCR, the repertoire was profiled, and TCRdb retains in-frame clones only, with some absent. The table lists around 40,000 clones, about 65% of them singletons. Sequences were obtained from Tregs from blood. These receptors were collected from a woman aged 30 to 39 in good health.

The CDR3 coding sequence is TGTGCCAGCAGCGAGCAGGCCTCTGGGGCCAACGTCCTGACTTTC. It specifies CASSEQASGANVLTF. The chain uses TRBV7-2 and TRBJ2-6; D not resolved. The V gene's germline CDR1 is SGHTA and CDR2 FQGNSA. With 5 bases removed from V and 0 bases from J, the gap between germline ends came to 8 bases. CDR3 length equals 15 residues. The full variable domain, with the rest looked up from reference TRBV7-2 and TRBJ2-6, is GAGVSQSPSNKVTEKGKDVELRCDPISGHTALYWYRQSLGQGLEFLIYFQGNSAPDKSGLPSDRFSAERTGGSVSTLTIQRTQQEDSAVYLCASSEQASGANVLTFGAGSRLTVL.

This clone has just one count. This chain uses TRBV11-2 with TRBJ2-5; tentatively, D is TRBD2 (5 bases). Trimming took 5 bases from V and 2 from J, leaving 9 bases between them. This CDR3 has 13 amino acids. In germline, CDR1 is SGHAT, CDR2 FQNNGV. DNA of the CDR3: TGTGCCAGCAGCCCCCGGGAACAAGAGACCCAGTACTTC. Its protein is CASSPREQETQYF.

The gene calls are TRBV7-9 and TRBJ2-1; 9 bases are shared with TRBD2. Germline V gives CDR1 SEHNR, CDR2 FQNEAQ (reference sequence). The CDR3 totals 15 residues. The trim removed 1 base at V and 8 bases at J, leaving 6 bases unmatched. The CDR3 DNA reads TGTGCCAGCAGCTTAGTTGCGGGAGGGCGTTATGAGCAGTTCTTC. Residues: CASSLVAGGRYEQFF.

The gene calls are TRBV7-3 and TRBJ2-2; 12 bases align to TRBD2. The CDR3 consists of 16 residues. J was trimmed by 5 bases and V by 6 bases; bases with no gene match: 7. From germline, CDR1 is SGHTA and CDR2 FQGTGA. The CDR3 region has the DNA TGTGCCAGCAGTTCGGTGACTAGCGGGAGAACCGGGGAGCTGTTTTTT. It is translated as CASSSVTSGRTGELFF.

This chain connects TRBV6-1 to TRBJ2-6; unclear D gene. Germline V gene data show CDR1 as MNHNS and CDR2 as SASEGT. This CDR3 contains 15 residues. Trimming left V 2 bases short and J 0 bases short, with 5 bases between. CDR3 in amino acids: CASSETASGANVLTF. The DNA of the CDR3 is TGTGCCAGCAGTGAAACTGCCTCTGGGGCCAACGTCCTGACTTTC.

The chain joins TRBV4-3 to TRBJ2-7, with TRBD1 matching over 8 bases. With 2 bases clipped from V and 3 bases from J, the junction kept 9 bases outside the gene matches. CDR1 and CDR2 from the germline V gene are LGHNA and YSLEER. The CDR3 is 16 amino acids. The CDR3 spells CASSQTVRTGHYEQYF. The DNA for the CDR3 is TGCGCCAGCAGCCAAACTGTCAGGACAGGGCACTACGAGCAGTACTTC.

CDR3 DNA sequence: TGTGCCAGCACTAACCCAGGGAAAAACATTCAGTACTTC. This gives the protein CASTNPGKNIQYF. The chain combines TRBV7-9 with TRBJ2-4; D may be TRBD1 (5 bases). The length of the CDR3 is 13 residues. The ends were cut back, 7 bases at V and 4 bases at J, with 11 bases in the middle. Germline V CDR1 and CDR2: SEHNR, FQNEAQ (reference sequence).

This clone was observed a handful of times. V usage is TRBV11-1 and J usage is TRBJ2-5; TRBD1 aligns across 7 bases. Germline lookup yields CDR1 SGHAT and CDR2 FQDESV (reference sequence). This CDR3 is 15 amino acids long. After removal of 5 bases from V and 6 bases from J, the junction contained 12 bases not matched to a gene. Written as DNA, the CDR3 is TGTGCCAGCAGCCCACGACAGGGCGGCGGGCAGACCCAGTACTTC. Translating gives CASSPRQGGGQTQYF.

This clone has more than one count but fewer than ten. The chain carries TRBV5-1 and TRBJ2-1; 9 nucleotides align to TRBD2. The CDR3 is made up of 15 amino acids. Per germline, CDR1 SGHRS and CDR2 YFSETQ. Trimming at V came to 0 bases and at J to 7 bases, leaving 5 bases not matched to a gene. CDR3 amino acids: CASSLGRGRGNEQFF. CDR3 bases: TGCGCCAGCAGCTTGGGGCGCGGGAGGGGAAATGAGCAGTTCTTC.

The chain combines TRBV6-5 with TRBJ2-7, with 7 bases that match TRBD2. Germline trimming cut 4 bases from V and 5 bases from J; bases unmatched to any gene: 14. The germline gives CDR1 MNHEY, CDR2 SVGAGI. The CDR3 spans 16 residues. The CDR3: CASSWSFEGGRNEQYF. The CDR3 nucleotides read TGTGCCAGCAGTTGGTCTTTTGAGGGAGGGCGGAACGAGCAGTACTTC.

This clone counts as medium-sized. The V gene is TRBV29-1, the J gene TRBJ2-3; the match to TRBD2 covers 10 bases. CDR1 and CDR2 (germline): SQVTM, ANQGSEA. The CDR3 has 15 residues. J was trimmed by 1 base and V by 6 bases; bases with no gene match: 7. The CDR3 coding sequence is TGCAGCGTGGGTTGGACTAGCGGTGGCACAGATACGCAGTATTTT. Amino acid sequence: CSVGWTSGGTDTQYF.

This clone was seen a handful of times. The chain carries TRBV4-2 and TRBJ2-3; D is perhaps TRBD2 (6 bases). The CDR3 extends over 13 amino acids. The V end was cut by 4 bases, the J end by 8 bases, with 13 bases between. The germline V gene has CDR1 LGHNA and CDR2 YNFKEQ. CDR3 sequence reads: CASSRDLSLTQYF. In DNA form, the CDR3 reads TGTGCCAGCAGCCGGGACTTAAGCCTTACGCAGTATTTT.

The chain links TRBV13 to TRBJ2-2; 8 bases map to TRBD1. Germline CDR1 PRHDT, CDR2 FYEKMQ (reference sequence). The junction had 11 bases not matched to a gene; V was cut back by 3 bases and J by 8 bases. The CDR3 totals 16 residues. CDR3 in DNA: TGTGCCAGCAGCTTTAGGACAGGGAAGGACCGTGGGGAGCTGTTTTTT. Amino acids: CASSFRTGKDRGELFF. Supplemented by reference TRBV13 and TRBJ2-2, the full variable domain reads AAGVIQSPRHLIKEKRETATLKCYPIPRHDTVYWYQQGPGQDPQFLISFYEKMQSDKGSIPDRFSAQQFSDYHSELNMSSLELGDSALYFCASSFRTGKDRGELFFGEGSRLTVL.

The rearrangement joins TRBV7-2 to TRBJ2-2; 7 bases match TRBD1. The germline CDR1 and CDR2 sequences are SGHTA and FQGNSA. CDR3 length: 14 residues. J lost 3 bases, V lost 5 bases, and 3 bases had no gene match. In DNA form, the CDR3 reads TGTGCCAGCAGCCAACAGGGGTACACCGGGGAGCTGTTTTTT. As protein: CASSQQGYTGELFF. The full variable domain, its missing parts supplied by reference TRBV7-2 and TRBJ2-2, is GAGVSQSPSNKVTEKGKDVELRCDPISGHTALYWYRQSLGQGLEFLIYFQGNSAPDKSGLPSDRFSAERTGGSVSTLTIQRTQQEDSAVYLCASSQQGYTGELFFGEGSRLTVL.

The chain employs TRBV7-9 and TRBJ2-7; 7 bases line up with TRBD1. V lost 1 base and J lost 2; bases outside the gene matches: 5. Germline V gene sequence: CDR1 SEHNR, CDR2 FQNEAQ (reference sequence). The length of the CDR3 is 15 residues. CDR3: CASSLGGGSAYEQYF. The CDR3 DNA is TGTGCCAGCAGCTTAGGAGGGGGCAGTGCCTACGAGCAGTACTTC.

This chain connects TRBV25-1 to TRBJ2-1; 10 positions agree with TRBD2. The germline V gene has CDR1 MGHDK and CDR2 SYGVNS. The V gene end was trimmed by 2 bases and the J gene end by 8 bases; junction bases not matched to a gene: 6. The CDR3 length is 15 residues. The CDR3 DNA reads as TGTGCCAGCAGTGAACTAGCGGGAGTAAGGTATGAGCAGTTCTTC. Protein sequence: CASSELAGVRYEQFF.

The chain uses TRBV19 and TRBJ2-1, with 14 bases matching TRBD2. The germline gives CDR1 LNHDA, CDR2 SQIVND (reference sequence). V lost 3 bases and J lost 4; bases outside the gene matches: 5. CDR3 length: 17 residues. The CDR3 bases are TGTGCCAGTAGTATGGGGACTAGCGGGAGAATTTACAATGAGCAGTTCTTC. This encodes CASSMGTSGRIYNEQFF.

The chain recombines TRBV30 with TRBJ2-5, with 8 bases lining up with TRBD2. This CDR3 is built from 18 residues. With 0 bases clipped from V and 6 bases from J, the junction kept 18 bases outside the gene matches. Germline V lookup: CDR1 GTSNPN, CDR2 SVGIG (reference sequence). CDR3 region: CAWSVPRGRRLAIKTQYF. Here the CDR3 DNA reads TGTGCCTGGAGTGTACCACGGGGCCGGAGACTAGCGATAAAGACCCAGTACTTC.

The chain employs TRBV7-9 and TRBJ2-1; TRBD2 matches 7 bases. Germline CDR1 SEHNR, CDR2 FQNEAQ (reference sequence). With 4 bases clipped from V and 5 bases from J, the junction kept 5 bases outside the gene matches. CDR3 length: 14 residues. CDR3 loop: CASSSSGSHNEQFF. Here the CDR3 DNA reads TGTGCCAGCAGCTCTAGCGGATCGCACAATGAGCAGTTCTTC.

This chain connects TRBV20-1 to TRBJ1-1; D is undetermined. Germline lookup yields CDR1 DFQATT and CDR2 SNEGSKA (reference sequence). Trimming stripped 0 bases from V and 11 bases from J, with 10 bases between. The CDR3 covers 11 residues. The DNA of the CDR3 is TGCAGTGCTAGAGATCCCCTAATGGCTTTCTTT. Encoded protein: CSARDPLMAFF.

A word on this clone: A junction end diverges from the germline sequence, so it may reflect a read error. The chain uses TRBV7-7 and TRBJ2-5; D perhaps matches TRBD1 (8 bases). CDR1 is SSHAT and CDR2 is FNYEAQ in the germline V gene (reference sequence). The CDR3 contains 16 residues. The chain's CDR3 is CASSSDGGTGWETQYF. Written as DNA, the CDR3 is TGTGCTAGCAGCTCAGACGGGGGGACAGGCTGGGAGACCCAGTACTTC.

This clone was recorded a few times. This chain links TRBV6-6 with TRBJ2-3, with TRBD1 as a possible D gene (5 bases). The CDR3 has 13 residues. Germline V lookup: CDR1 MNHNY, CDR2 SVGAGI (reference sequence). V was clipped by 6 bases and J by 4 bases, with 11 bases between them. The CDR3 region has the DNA TGTGCCAGCAGCTCCGACAGTGCAGATACGCAGTATTTT. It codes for CASSSDSADTQYF.

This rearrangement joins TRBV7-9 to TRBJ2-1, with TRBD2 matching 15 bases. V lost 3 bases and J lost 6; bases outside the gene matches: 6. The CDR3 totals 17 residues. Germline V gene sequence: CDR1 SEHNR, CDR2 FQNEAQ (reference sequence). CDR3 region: CASSLRRTSGRANEQFF. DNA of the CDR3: TGTGCCAGCAGCTTGAGGAGGACTAGCGGGAGGGCCAATGAGCAGTTCTTC.

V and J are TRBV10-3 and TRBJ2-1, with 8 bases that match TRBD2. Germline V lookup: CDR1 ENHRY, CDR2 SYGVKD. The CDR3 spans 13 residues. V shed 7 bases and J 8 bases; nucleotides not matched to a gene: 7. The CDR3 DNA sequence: TGTGCCATCATGGGCGGGAGGAGGTATGAGCAGTTCTTC. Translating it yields CAIMGGRRYEQFF.

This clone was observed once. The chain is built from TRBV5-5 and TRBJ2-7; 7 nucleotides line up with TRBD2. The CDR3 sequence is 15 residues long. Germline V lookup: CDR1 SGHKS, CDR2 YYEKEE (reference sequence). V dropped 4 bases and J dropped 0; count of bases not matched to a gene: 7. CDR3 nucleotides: TGTGCCAGCAGCCTAGGACTAGTGGCCTCCTACGAGCAGTACTTC. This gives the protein CASSLGLVASYEQYF.

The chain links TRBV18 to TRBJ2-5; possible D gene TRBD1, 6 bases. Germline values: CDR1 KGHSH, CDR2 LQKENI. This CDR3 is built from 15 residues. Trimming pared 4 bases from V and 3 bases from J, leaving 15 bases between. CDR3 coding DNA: TGTGCCAGCTCACTTCTAATCGGACAGAAAGAGACCCAGTACTTC. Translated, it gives CASSLLIGQKETQYF.

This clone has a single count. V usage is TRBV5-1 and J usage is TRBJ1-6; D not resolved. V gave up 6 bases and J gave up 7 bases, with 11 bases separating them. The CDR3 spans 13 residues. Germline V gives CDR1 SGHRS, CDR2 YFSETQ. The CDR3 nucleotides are TGCGCCAGCAAGGAGGGCACGAATTCACCCCTCCACTTT. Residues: CASKEGTNSPLHF.

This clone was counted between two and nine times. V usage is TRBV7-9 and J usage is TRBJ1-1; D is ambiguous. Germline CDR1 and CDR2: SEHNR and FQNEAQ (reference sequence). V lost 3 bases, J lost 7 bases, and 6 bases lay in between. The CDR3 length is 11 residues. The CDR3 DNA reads TGTGCCAGCAGCTTCGGGTTTGAAGCTTTCTTT. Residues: CASSFGFEAFF.

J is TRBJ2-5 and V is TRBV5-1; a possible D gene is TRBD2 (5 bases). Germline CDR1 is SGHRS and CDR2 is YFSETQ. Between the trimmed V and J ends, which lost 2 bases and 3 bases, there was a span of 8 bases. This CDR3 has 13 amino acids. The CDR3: CASSFAGEETQYF. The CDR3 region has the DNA TGCGCCAGCAGCTTTGCCGGGGAAGAGACCCAGTACTTC.

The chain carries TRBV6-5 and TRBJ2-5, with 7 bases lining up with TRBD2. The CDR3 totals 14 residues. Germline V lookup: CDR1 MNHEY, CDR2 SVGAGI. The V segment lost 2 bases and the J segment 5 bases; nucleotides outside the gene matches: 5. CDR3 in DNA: TGTGCCAGCAGTTACGGAAATAGCGGGGAGACCCAGTACTTC. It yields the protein CASSYGNSGETQYF.